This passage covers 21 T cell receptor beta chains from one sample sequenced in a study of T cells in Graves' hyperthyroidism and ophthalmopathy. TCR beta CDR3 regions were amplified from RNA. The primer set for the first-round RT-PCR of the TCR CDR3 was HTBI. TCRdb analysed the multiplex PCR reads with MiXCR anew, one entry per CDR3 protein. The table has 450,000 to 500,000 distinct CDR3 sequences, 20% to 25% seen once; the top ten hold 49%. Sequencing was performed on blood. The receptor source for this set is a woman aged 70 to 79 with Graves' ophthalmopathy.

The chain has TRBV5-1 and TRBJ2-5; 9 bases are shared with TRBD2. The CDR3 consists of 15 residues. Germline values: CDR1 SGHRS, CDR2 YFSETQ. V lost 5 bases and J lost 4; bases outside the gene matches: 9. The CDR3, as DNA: TGCGCCAGCAGGGCCGGCGGGGGGGGGGGAGAGACCCAGTACTTC. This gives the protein CASRAGGGGGETQYF. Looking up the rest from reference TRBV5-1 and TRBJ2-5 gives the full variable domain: KAGVTQTPRYLIKTRGQQVTLSCSPISGHRSVSWYQQTPGQGLQFLFEYFSETQRNKGNFPGRFSGRQFSNSRSEMNVSTLELGDSALYLCASRAGGGGGETQYFGPGTRLLVL.

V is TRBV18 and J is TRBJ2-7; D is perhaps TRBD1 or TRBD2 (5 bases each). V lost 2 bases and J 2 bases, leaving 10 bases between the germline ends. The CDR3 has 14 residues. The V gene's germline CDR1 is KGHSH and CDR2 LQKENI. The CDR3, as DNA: TGTGCCAGCTCACCAGGGGGTATTCCCTACGAGCAGTACTTC. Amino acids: CASSPGGIPYEQYF.

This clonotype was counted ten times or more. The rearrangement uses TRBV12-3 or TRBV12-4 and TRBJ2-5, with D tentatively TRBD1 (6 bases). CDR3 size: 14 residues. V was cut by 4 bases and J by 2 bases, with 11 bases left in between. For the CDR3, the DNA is TGTGCCAGCAGTTCAAACAGGGTACAAGAGACCCAGTACTTC. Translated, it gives CASSSNRVQETQYF.

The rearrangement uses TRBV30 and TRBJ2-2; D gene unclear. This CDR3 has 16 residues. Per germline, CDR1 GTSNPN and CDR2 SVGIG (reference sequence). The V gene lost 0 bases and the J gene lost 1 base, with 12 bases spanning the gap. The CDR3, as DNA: TGTGCCTGGAGTGTACTCGTGGGGTTGAACACCGGGGAGCTGTTTTTT. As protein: CAWSVLVGLNTGELFF.

The CDR3 nucleotides are TGTGCCAGCAGCCCAACAAATTTCGGCAATCAGCCCCAGCATTTT. The encoded protein is CASSPTNFGNQPQHF. This chain joins TRBV6-1 and TRBJ1-5; D uncertain. CDR1 is MNHNS, CDR2 SASEGT, per germline. Trimming shortened V by 6 bases and J by 2 bases, and 14 bases separated the two germline ends. The CDR3 runs to 15 residues.

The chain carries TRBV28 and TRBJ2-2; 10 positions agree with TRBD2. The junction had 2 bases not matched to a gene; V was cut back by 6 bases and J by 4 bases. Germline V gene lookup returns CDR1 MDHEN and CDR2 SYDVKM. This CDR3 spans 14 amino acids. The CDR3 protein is CASRAGGPTGELFF. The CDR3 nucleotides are TGTGCCAGCAGAGCGGGAGGGCCCACCGGGGAGCTGTTTTTT.

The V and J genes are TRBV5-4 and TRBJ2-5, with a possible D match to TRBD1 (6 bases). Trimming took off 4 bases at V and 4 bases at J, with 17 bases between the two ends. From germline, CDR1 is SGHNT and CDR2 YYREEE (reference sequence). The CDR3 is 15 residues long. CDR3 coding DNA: TGTGCCAGCAGCCCAGGCGGGCACAGGGCAGAGACCCAGTACTTC. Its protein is CASSPGGHRAETQYF.

CDR3 nucleotides: TGTGCCATTAGGACCTCGACCCCCCACTATGGCTACACCTTC. It yields the protein CAIRTSTPHYGYTF. This sequence joins TRBV28 and TRBJ1-2; D unclear. Germline V gene data show CDR1 as MDHEN and CDR2 as SYDVKM. The germline V and J ends were trimmed by 10 bases and 3 bases, with 18 bases remaining between them. This CDR3 has 14 amino acids.

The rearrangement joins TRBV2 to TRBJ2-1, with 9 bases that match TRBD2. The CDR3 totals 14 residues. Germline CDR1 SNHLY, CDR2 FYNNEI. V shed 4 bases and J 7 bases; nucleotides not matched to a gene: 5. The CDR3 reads CASSVGTSRNEQFF. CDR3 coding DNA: TGTGCCAGCAGTGTGGGGACTAGCCGTAATGAGCAGTTCTTC.

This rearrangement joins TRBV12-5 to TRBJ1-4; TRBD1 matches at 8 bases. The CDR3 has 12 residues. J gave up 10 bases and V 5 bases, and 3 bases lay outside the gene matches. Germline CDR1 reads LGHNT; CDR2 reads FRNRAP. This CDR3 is CASGPDRGKLFF. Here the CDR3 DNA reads TGTGCTAGTGGTCCCGACAGGGGAAAACTGTTTTTT.

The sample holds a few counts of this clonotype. CDR3 coding DNA: TGTGCCAGCGGAAATGGGGGGCTACAAGAGACCCAGTACTTC. This gives the protein CASGNGGLQETQYF. The chain carries TRBV6-2 or TRBV6-3 and TRBJ2-5, with D tentatively TRBD1 or TRBD2 (6 bases each). Trimming pared 8 bases from V and 2 bases from J, leaving 15 bases between. The germline V gene has CDR1 MNHEY and CDR2 SVGEGT. The CDR3 consists of 14 residues.

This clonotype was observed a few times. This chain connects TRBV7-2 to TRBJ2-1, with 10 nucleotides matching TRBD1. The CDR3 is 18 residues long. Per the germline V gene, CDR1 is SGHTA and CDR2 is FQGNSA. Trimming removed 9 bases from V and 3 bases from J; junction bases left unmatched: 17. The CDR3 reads CASIRDRGHQTLYNEQFF. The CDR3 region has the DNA TGTGCCAGTATCCGGGACAGGGGCCATCAAACCCTCTACAATGAGCAGTTCTTC.

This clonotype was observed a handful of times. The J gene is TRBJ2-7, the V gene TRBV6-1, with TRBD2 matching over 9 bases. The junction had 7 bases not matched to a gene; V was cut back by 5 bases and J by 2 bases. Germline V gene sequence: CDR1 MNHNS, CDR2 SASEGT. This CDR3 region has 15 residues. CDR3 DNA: TGTGCCAGCAGTTACGCGGGGGGGCTTGCCTACGAGCAGTACTTC. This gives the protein CASSYAGGLAYEQYF.

The CDR3 DNA is TGCGCCAGCAGCCAAACTCCGGGACAGAATTCACCCCTCCACTTT. It translates to CASSQTPGQNSPLHF. The chain couples TRBV4-3 to TRBJ1-6; TRBD1 matches at 7 bases. Germline CDR1 is LGHNA and CDR2 is YSLEER. Germline trimming cut 2 bases from V and 7 bases from J; bases unmatched to any gene: 5. This CDR3 spans 15 amino acids.

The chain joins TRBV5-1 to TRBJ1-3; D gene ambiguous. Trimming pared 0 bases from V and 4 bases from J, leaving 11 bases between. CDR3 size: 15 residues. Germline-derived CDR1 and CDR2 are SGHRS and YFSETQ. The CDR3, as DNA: TGCGCCAGCAGCTTGGAGGGAGGGCGCGGAAACACCATATATTTT. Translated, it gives CASSLEGGRGNTIYF.

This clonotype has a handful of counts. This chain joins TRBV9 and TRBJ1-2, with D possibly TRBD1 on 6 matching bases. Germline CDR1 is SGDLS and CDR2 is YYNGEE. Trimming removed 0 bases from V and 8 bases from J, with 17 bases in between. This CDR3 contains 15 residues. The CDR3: CASSVASGGGWGYTF. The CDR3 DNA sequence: TGTGCCAGCAGCGTAGCCTCCGGGGGCGGTTGGGGCTACACCTTC.

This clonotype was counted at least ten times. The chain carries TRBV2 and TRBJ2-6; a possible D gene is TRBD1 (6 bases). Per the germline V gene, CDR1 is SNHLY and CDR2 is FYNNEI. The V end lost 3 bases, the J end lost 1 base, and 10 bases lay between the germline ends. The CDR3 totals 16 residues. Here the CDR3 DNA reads TGTGCCAGCAGTGATAACAGGGAGTCTGGGGCCAACGTCCTGACTTTC. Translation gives CASSDNRESGANVLTF.

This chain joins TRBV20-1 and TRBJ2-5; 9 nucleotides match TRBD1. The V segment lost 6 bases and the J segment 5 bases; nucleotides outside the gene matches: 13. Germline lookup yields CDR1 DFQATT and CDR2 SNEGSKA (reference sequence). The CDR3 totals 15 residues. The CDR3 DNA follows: TGCAGTGCCCGCGTCGAGACAGGGACAGGGGAGACCCAGTACTTC. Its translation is CSARVETGTGETQYF.

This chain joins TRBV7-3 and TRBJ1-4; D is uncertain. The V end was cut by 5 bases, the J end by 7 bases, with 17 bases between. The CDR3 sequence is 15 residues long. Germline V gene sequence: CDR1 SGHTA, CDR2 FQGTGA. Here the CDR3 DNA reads TGTGCCAGCAGCCCCGGGGTCTCGGTGGGTGAAAAACTGTTTTTT. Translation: CASSPGVSVGEKLFF.

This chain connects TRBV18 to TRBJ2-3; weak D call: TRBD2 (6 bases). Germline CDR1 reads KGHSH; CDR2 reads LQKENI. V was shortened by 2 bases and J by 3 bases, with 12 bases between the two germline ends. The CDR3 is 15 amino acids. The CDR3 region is CASSPSLLATDTQYF. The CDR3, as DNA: TGTGCCAGCTCACCATCGCTTCTAGCGACAGATACGCAGTATTTT.

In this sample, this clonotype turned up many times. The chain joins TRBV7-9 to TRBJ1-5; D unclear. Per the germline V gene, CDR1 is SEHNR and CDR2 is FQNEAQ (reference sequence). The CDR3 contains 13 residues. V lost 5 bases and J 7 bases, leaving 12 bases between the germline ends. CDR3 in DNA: TGTGCCAGCAGCCTGGGCTCAAGCCAGCCCCAGCATTTT. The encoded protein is CASSLGSSQPQHF.